These T cell receptor beta chains were read from a single sample in a study of T cell repertoires in cytomegalovirus infection. TCRdb reprocessed the reads via MiXCR and lists one record per CDR3 protein. The sample has 350,000 to 550,000 distinct CDR3 sequences, approximately 31% seen once; the top ten hold about 13%. Sequences were obtained from PBMCs. The receptors come from a human donor in good health (CMV status not recorded). Some clones in this sample may be carry-over from other donors' samples. CDR3s include the opening cysteine and the closing phenylalanine or tryptophan. D genes are given only for firm matches. Rows may omit the clone size; those that give it use once, few, many or a size class.

TRBV15	few	.	TRBJ2-7	CATSRDIADSYEQYF	TGTGCCACCAGCAGGGACATAGCGGATTCCTACGAGCAGTACTTC
TRBV7-2	many	.	TRBJ1-5	CASSLGGLGNQPQHF	TGTGCCAGCAGCTTAGGAGGTCTTGGCAATCAGCCCCAGCATTTT
TRBV28	.	.	TRBJ1-2	CASSSQITPLFGFYGYTF	TGTGCCAGCAGCTCCCAGATAACCCCTCTCTTTGGGTTCTATGGCTACACCTTC
TRBV7-8	many	TRBD2	TRBJ2-3	CASSLLAGGPTSTDTQYF	TGTGCCAGCAGCTTATTAGCGGGGGGACCCACTAGCACAGATACGCAGTATTTT
TRBV15	few	.	TRBJ2-2	CATSRERVPGELFF	TGTGCCACCAGCAGAGAACGGGTACCCGGGGAGCTGTTTTTT
TRBV7-6	many	.	TRBJ1-4	CASSLEQSPNEKLFF	TGTGCCAGCAGCTTGGAACAGAGTCCTAATGAAAAACTGTTTTTT
TRBV7-9	.	TRBD1	TRBJ1-2	CASSAGTVGNYGYTF	TGTGCCAGCAGCGCCGGGACAGTGGGCAACTATGGCTACACCTTC
TRBV6-2/TRBV6-3	.	.	TRBJ1-1	CASSYGGLMNTEAFF	TGTGCCAGCAGTTACGGGGGGCTCATGAACACTGAAGCTTTCTTT
TRBV7-9	.	.	TRBJ2-5	CASSLSEETQYF	TGTGCCAGCAGCTTAAGTGAGGAGACCCAGTACTTC
TRBV10-1	.	TRBD1	TRBJ2-1	CASSARKGDRRGNEQFF	TGCGCCAGCAGTGCTCGTAAAGGGGACAGGAGGGGGAATGAGCAGTTCTTC
TRBV12-3/TRBV12-4	.	.	TRBJ1-3	CASTPGQPFSGNTIYF	TGTGCCAGCACACCGGGACAACCCTTCTCTGGAAACACCATATATTTT
TRBV19	few	TRBD2	TRBJ2-7	CASSIGLAVPYEQYF	TGTGCCAGTAGTATAGGACTAGCGGTACCCTACGAGCAGTACTTC
TRBV5-5	.	.	TRBJ2-2	CASSSAGRLFGELFF	TGTGCCAGCAGCTCGGCGGGACGGCTCTTCGGGGAGCTGTTTTTT
TRBV7-2	.	.	TRBJ1-2	CASSPGISGGYTF	TGTGCCAGCAGCCCCGGCATCTCGGGTGGCTACACCTTC
TRBV7-3	.	TRBD1	TRBJ1-5	CASSPSGGQPQHF	TGTGCCAGCAGCCCTTCAGGGGGACAGCCCCAGCATTTT
TRBV10-3	few	.	TRBJ1-4	CAISEAIGLLKNEKLFF	TGTGCCATCAGTGAAGCTATTGGTCTCTTGAAAAATGAAAAACTGTTTTTT
TRBV6-2/TRBV6-3	.	.	TRBJ2-2	CASAILGDTGELFF	TGTGCCAGCGCAATCCTGGGAGACACCGGGGAGCTGTTTTTT
TRBV10-1	.	.	TRBJ2-2	CASSERTTSTGELFF	TGCGCCAGCAGTGAGAGGACAACCAGCACCGGGGAGCTGTTTTTT
TRBV6-6	few	.	TRBJ1-1	CASSGAGTVNTEAFF	TGTGCCAGCAGTGGGGCCGGGACTGTAAACACTGAAGCTTTCTTT
TRBV19	.	TRBD1	TRBJ2-6	CASRDRSGANVLTF	TGTGCCAGTAGGGACAGGTCTGGGGCCAACGTCCTGACTTTC
TRBV10-3	.	.	TRBJ2-7	CAISPGTIYEQYF	TGTGCCATCAGTCCCGGGACAATCTACGAGCAGTACTTC
TRBV28	.	TRBD1	TRBJ2-7	CASRRQGGIGEQYF	TGTGCCAGCAGGAGACAGGGGGGGATAGGCGAGCAGTACTTC
TRBV20-1	.	TRBD2	TRBJ2-5	CSARESSGRTQETQYF	TGCAGTGCTAGGGAATCAAGCGGGAGAACCCAAGAGACCCAGTACTTC
TRBV6-1	.	TRBD1	TRBJ1-4	CASNPGDRGKGKLFF	TGTGCCAGCAATCCGGGGGACAGGGGGAAAGGAAAACTGTTTTTT
TRBV5-1	few	TRBD2	TRBJ2-5	CASSLGLAKETQYF	TGCGCCAGCAGCTTGGGACTAGCGAAAGAGACCCAGTACTTC
TRBV7-2	many	TRBD2	TRBJ2-5	CASSSRGGRETQYF	TGTGCCAGCAGCTCGCGGGGGGGCCGAGAGACCCAGTACTTC
TRBV4-3	few	.	TRBJ1-2	CASSQDLRAGTVNYGYTF	TGCGCCAGCAGCCAAGATCTCAGGGCCGGGACGGTAAACTATGGCTACACCTTC
TRBV7-8	few	TRBD2	TRBJ2-7	CASSLVAGASPYYEQYF	TGTGCCAGCAGCTTAGTAGCGGGGGCTTCTCCTTACTACGAGCAGTACTTC
TRBV10-3	few	.	TRBJ1-2	CAISESKEGVYGYTF	TGTGCCATCAGTGAGTCCAAGGAAGGAGTCTATGGCTACACCTTC
TRBV7-2	many	.	TRBJ2-1	CASSLPTEGLIKNEQFF	TGTGCCAGCAGCTTACCCACTGAGGGACTGATCAAGAATGAGCAGTTCTTC
TRBV20-1	few	TRBD2	TRBJ2-7	CSATLTGGGYEQYF	TGCAGTGCTACGCTCACGGGGGGTGGTTACGAGCAGTACTTC
TRBV7-9	.	.	TRBJ2-3	CASSLQAPSTDTQYF	TGTGCCAGCAGCTTACAAGCCCCGAGCACAGATACGCAGTATTTT
TRBV10-2	.	.	TRBJ1-2	CASSDSPYGYTF	TGCGCCAGCAGTGACAGTCCGTATGGCTACACCTTC
TRBV14	.	TRBD1	TRBJ2-3	CASSQESLADRGSFDTQYF	TGTGCCAGCAGCCAAGAAAGTCTAGCGGACAGGGGATCCTTCGATACGCAGTATTTT
TRBV12-3/TRBV12-4	few	TRBD1	TRBJ1-5	CASSLAPWGQGHSNQPQHF	TGTGCCAGCAGTTTAGCGCCCTGGGGACAGGGACACAGCAATCAGCCCCAGCATTTT
TRBV7-8	.	.	TRBJ1-6	CASSLALGQMSSYNSPLHF	TGTGCCAGCAGCTTAGCGTTGGGGCAAATGAGCTCCTATAATTCACCCCTACACTTT
TRBV5-1	.	TRBD1	TRBJ1-1	CASSQTGFTEAFF	TGCGCCAGCAGCCAGACAGGGTTCACTGAAGCTTTCTTT
TRBV10-3	.	.	TRBJ2-5	CAISESNGGSETPYF	TGTGCCATCAGTGAGTCTAACGGGGGCTCGGAGACCCCGTACTTC
TRBV28	few	.	TRBJ1-6	CASSLSLRDHSPLHF	TGTGCCAGCAGTTTATCGCTCAGGGACCATTCACCCCTCCACTTT
TRBV7-9	.	.	TRBJ1-2	CASSFEGFHGYTF	TGTGCCAGCAGCTTCGAGGGGTTCCATGGCTACACCTTC
TRBV7-9	.	TRBD2	TRBJ2-1	CASSSGRGLNNEQFF	TGTGCCAGCAGCTCGGGGAGGGGTCTCAACAATGAGCAGTTCTTC
TRBV19	few	TRBD1	TRBJ1-1	CASRKTGGSVNTEAFF	TGTGCCAGTAGAAAAACAGGGGGCTCGGTGAACACTGAAGCTTTCTTT
TRBV11-1	many	TRBD2	TRBJ2-2	CASSPSAVAGGLGELFF	TGTGCCAGCAGCCCCTCGGCAGTCGCGGGGGGGCTCGGGGAGCTGTTTTTT
TRBV7-8	many	TRBD1	TRBJ2-7	CASSPRQGIYEQYF	TGTGCCAGCAGCCCAAGACAGGGTATATACGAGCAGTACTTC
TRBV6-1	few	.	TRBJ1-1	CASSEADGYTEAFF	TGTGCCAGCAGTGAGGCCGACGGGTACACTGAAGCTTTCTTT
TRBV5-4	.	TRBD1	TRBJ1-1	CASSPLDRGTEAFF	TGTGCCAGCAGCCCCCTAGACAGGGGAACTGAAGCTTTCTTT
TRBV12-3/TRBV12-4	.	TRBD1	TRBJ1-2	CASSRDGQGWGYTF	TGTGCCAGCAGCCGAGACGGACAGGGGTGGGGCTACACCTTC
TRBV6-5	.	TRBD1	TRBJ2-3	CASSYRQGADTQYF	TGTGCCAGCAGTTATCGACAGGGAGCAGATACGCAGTATTTT
TRBV7-4	.	TRBD1	TRBJ1-4	CAGGKGANEKLFF	TGTGCCGGGGGCAAGGGGGCAAATGAAAAACTGTTTTTT
TRBV7-2	many	TRBD1	TRBJ1-2	CASKFPSTGSYGYTF	TGTGCCAGCAAGTTCCCCTCGACAGGGAGCTATGGCTACACCTTC
TRBV20-1	few	.	TRBJ2-5	CSARESWGYREETQYF	TGCAGTGCTAGAGAGAGTTGGGGTTACAGGGAAGAGACCCAGTACTTC
TRBV7-8	many	.	TRBJ2-1	CASSLGTVVDYNEQFF	TGTGCCAGCAGCTTAGGGACAGTGGTAGACTACAATGAGCAGTTCTTC
TRBV7-9	few	.	TRBJ1-2	CASSFEGRSYGYTF	TGTGCCAGCAGCTTTGAGGGTAGGAGCTATGGCTACACCTTC
TRBV7-9	few	TRBD2	TRBJ2-7	CASSQGLAGGYSYEQYF	TGTGCCAGCAGCCAGGGACTAGCGGGGGGATACTCCTACGAGCAGTACTTC
TRBV19	.	.	TRBJ1-5	CASSIFGHLYSNQPQHF	TGTGCCAGTAGTATTTTTGGACACCTCTATAGCAATCAGCCCCAGCATTTT
TRBV7-6	many	TRBD1	TRBJ2-7	CASSPQGADEQYF	TGTGCCAGCTCACCACAGGGGGCCGACGAGCAGTACTTC
TRBV5-1	.	.	TRBJ1-3	CASTQMGTNGNTIYF	TGCGCCAGCACTCAGATGGGGACAAATGGAAACACCATATATTTT
TRBV6-6	few	TRBD1	TRBJ1-5	CASSYDRELNQPQHF	TGTGCCAGCAGTTACGACAGGGAGCTCAATCAGCCCCAGCATTTT
TRBV6-2/TRBV6-3	few	.	TRBJ2-1	CASSYPGREQFF	TGTGCCAGCAGTTACCCCGGCCGTGAGCAGTTCTTC